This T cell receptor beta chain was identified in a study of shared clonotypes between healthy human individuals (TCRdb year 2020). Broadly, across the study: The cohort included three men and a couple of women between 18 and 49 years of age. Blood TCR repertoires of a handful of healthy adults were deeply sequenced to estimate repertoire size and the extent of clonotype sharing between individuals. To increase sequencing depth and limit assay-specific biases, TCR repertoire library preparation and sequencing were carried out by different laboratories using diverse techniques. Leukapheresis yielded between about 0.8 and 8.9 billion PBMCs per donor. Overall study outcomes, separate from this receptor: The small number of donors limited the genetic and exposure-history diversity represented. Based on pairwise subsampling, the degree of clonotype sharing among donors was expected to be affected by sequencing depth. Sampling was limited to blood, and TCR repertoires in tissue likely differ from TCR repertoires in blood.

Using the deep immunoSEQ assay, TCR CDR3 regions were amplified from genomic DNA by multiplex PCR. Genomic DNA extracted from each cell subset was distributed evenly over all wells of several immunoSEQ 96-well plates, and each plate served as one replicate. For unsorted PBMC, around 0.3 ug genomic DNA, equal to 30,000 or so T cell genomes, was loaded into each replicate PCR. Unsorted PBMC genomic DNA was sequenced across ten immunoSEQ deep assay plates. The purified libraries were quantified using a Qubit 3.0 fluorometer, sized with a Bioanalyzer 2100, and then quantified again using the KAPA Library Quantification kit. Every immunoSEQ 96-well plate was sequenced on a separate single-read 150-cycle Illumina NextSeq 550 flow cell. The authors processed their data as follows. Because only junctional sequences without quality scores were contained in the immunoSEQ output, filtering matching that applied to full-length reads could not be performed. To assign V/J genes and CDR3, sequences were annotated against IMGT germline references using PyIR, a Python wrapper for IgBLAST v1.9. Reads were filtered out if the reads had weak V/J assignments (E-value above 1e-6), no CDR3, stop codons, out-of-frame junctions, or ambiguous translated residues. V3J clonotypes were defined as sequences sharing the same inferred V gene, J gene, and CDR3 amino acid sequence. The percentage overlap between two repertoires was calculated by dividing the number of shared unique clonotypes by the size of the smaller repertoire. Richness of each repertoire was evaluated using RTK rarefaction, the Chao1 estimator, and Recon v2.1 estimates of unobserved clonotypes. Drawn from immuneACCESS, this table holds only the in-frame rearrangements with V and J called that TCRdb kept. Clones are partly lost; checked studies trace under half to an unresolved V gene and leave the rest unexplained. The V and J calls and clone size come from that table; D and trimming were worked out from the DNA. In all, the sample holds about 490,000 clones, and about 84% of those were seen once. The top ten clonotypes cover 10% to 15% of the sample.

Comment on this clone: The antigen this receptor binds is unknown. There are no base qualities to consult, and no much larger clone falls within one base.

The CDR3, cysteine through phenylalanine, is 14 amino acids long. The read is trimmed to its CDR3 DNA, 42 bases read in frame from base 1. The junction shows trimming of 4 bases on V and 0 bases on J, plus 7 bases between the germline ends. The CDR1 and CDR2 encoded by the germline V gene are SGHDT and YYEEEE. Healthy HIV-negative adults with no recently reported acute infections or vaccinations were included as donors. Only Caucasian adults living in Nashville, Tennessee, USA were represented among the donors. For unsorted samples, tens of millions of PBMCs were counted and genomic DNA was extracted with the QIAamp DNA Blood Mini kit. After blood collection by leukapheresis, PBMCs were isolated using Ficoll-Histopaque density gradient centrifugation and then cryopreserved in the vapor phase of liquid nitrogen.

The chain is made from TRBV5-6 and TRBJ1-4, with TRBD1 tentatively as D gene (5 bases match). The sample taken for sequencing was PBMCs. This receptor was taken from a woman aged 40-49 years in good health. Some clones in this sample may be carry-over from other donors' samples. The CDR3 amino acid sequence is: CASSQGATNEKLFF. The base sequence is TGTGCCAGCAGCCAAGGGGCAACTAATGAAAAACTGTTTTTT.